This T cell receptor (beta chain) was retrieved from a study of Tregs in tolerant kidney transplant recipients. Trimming left V 4 bases short and J 5 bases short, with 18 bases between. The CDR3 covers 15 residues. CDR1 SGHNT and CDR2 YYREEE come from the germline V gene (reference sequence). Sequenced by immunoSEQ multiplex PCR; TCRdb stores in-frame clones only, minus some. The sample carries around 63,000 clones, 70% to 90% recorded once. J is TRBJ2-5 and V is TRBV5-4; tentatively, D is TRBD1 (7 bases). This material consisted of Tregs from blood, taken before the transplant. This receptor was identified in a human donor who received a combined kidney and bone marrow transplant. The DNA for the CDR3 is TGTGCCAGCAGCGAATCTTCGACAGGGAGGGAGACCCAGTACTTC. Protein product: CASSESSTGRETQYF.